Listed here are 22 T cell receptor beta chains from one sample, sequenced in a study of T cells of healthy individuals. TCRdb fed the 5' RACE reads into MiXCR, producing one record per CDR3 protein. The sample records about 96,000 distinct CDR3 sequences, 17% being singletons. The receptor source for this set is a human donor in good health.

The genes are TRBV12-3 or TRBV12-4 and TRBJ2-1, with 10 bases fitting TRBD2. CDR3 size: 15 residues. V shed 6 bases and J 8 bases; nucleotides not matched to a gene: 10. The DNA for the CDR3 is TGTGCCAGCAGACCGGGACTAGCGAGTGCGTATGAGCAGTTCTTC. Residues: CASRPGLASAYEQFF.

This clonotype occurred a few times. V gene TRBV7-9 combines with J gene TRBJ1-1; D is unclear. The CDR3 loop spans 14 amino acids. V dropped 0 bases and J dropped 2 bases, with 7 bases sitting between them. Germline V gene data show CDR1 as SEHNR and CDR2 as FQNEAQ (reference sequence). CDR3 DNA sequence: TGTGCCAGCAGCTTAGCGGACGGTAACACTGAAGCTTTCTTT. It yields the protein CASSLADGNTEAFF.

The sample holds many counts of this clonotype. The rearrangement links TRBV9 to TRBJ2-3, with TRBD2 matching 8 bases. The germline gives CDR1 SGDLS, CDR2 YYNGEE. Germline trimming cut 1 base from V and 5 bases from J; bases unmatched to any gene: 9. The CDR3 totals 16 residues. CDR3 sequence: CASSVTGGGQIDTQYF. The CDR3 nucleotides are TGTGCCAGCAGCGTAACCGGCGGGGGGCAAATAGATACGCAGTATTTT.

This clonotype was recorded at least ten times. The chain has TRBV29-1 and TRBJ2-6; D may be TRBD1 (5 bases). Trimming removed 3 bases at V and 0 bases at J, with 9 bases between. Germline values: CDR1 SQVTM, CDR2 ANQGSEA. This CDR3 spans 15 amino acids. The CDR3 bases are TGCAGCGTTGATGGTACAGGCTCTGGGGCCAACGTCCTGACTTTC. Translation gives CSVDGTGSGANVLTF.

This clonotype has a handful of counts. V usage is TRBV18 and J usage is TRBJ2-6; D could derive from TRBD1 or TRBD2 (5 bases each). Trimming removed 2 bases at V and 2 bases at J, with 19 bases between. This CDR3 is built from 19 residues. Germline V gives CDR1 KGHSH, CDR2 LQKENI. DNA for the CDR3: TGTGCCAGCTCACCAAGCTTCTGGGACCCTTCACCTGGGGCCAACGTCCTGACTTTC. As protein: CASSPSFWDPSPGANVLTF.

This clonotype appeared a few times. CDR3 loop: CASNMGDRGRSPLHF. The CDR3 nucleotides read TGTGCCAGCAATATGGGGGACAGGGGGCGATCACCCCTCCACTTT. This sequence joins TRBV28 and TRBJ1-6, with 12 bases aligning to TRBD1. CDR3 length equals 15 residues. CDR1 MDHEN and CDR2 SYDVKM come from the germline V gene. With 7 bases clipped from V and 10 bases from J, the junction kept 8 bases outside the gene matches.

This clonotype has only a few counts. V gene TRBV7-9 combines with J gene TRBJ2-7; D is ambiguous. The V gene's germline CDR1 is SEHNR and CDR2 FQNEAQ (reference sequence). V lost 11 bases and J lost 2, with 1 base in between. The CDR3 loop spans 8 amino acids. The CDR3 protein is CAAYEQYF. The CDR3 bases are TGTGCCGCCTACGAGCAGTACTTC. The variable domain in full, with the rest retrieved from reference TRBV7-9 and TRBJ2-7, is DTGVSQNPRHKITKRGQNVTFRCDPISEHNRLYWYRQTLGQGPEFLTYFQNEAQLEKSRLLSDRFSAERPKGSFSTLEIQRTEQGDSAMYLCAAYEQYFGPGTRLTVT.

In its sample, this clonotype was seen a few times. The chain carries TRBV12-3 or TRBV12-4 and TRBJ1-4; D unresolved. The CDR3 loop spans 13 amino acids. V lost 6 bases, J lost 0 bases, and 5 bases lay in between. This CDR3 reads CASRVATNEKLFF. The CDR3 nucleotides read TGTGCCAGCAGGGTTGCAACTAATGAAAAACTGTTTTTT.

The chain joins TRBV18 to TRBJ1-1; 8 bases map to TRBD1. Germline V gene sequence: CDR1 KGHSH, CDR2 LQKENI. This CDR3 is built from 15 residues. V shed 2 bases, J shed 2 bases, and the junction held 4 bases outside the gene matches. CDR3 DNA: TGTGCCAGCTCACCAGAGGACAGGGCCAACACTGAAGCTTTCTTT. It is translated as CASSPEDRANTEAFF. Supplemented by reference TRBV18 and TRBJ1-1, the full variable domain reads NAGVMQNPRHLVRRRGQEARLRCSPMKGHSHVYWYRQLPEEGLKFMVYLQKENIIDESGMPKERFSAEFPKEGPSILRIQQVVRGDSAAYFCASSPEDRANTEAFFGQGTRLTVV.

This chain joins TRBV5-1 and TRBJ1-1, with D possibly being TRBD1 (5 bases). This CDR3 region has 12 residues. Germline V gene lookup returns CDR1 SGHRS and CDR2 YFSETQ. V lost 4 bases, J lost 5 bases, and 9 bases lay in between. For the CDR3, the DNA is TGCGCCAGCAGCCCTGACAGTACTGAAGCTTTCTTT. Residues: CASSPDSTEAFF.

On this clonotype itself: Germline and junction disagree at one end, which may indicate a read error. The chain has TRBV4-1 and TRBJ2-1; D remains ambiguous. The CDR3 runs to 17 residues. In germline, CDR1 is MGHRA, CDR2 YSYEKL. This chain's CDR3 is CASSHLVFPSSYDEQFF. The DNA of the CDR3 is TGCGCCAGCAGCCATCTCGTCTTCCCCAGCTCCTACGATGAGCAGTTCTTC.

The genes are TRBV4-2 and TRBJ1-3; 8 nucleotides match TRBD1. V lost 1 base and J lost 2; bases outside the gene matches: 1. The CDR3 is made up of 15 amino acids. In germline, CDR1 is LGHNA, CDR2 YNFKEQ. Here the CDR3 DNA reads TGTGCCAGCAGCCAAGCGACAGGGGCTGGAAACACCATATATTTT. Amino acid sequence: CASSQATGAGNTIYF.

This clonotype is medium-sized within its sample. The chain recombines TRBV2 with TRBJ1-5, with 11 bases identical to TRBD1. Looked up from germline, CDR1 is SNHLY and CDR2 is FYNNEI. The CDR3 sequence is 15 residues long. V trimming: 6 bases; J trimming: 5 bases; junction bases outside the gene matches: 6. CDR3 nucleotide sequence: TGTGCCAGCAGAGACGGGACAGGGGGTTATCAGCCCCAGCATTTT. Translated: CASRDGTGGYQPQHF.

This clonotype was detected many times. The chain combines TRBV28 with TRBJ2-1, with 13 bases aligning to TRBD2. The V and J ends lost 9 bases and 2 bases, in that order; junction bases with no gene match: 1. This CDR3 comprises 14 residues. The germline V gene has CDR1 MDHEN and CDR2 SYDVKM. In DNA form, the CDR3 reads TGTGCCAGTGGGACTAGCGGGACCTACAATGAGCAGTTCTTC. The encoded protein is CASGTSGTYNEQFF.

This clonotype has more than one count but fewer than ten. The chain employs TRBV20-1 and TRBJ2-5, with TRBD1 matching over 10 bases. Germline trimming cut 3 bases from V and 6 bases from J; bases unmatched to any gene: 10. Per the germline V gene, CDR1 is DFQATT and CDR2 is SNEGSKA (reference sequence). This CDR3 region has 15 residues. This chain's CDR3 is CSASRTGGTVQTQYF. CDR3 in DNA: TGCAGTGCTAGTCGGACAGGGGGGACCGTGCAGACCCAGTACTTC.

The CDR3 is CASSRQDTQYF. CDR3 DNA sequence: TGTGCCAGCAGCCGGCAAGATACGCAGTATTTT. V gene TRBV3-2 combines with J gene TRBJ2-3. TRBV3-2 is described as a pseudogene. The CDR3 length is 11 residues.

A few counts support this clonotype. V is TRBV7-6 and J is TRBJ2-7, with unresolved D. From germline, CDR1 is SGHVS and CDR2 FNYEAQ. The CDR3 spans 13 residues. V was pared by 3 bases and J by 6 bases, with 12 bases between. The CDR3 nucleotides read TGTGCCAGCAGCTTGCGACCAGGTGTCGAGCAGTACTTC. This codes for CASSLRPGVEQYF.

The chain is built from TRBV10-3 and TRBJ1-4; 9 nucleotides match TRBD1. Trimming removed 4 bases from V and 6 bases from J; junction bases left unmatched: 0. The CDR3 is 13 amino acids. Germline assignment: CDR1 ENHRY and CDR2 SYGVKD. CDR3 nucleotides: TGTGCCATCAGTGGGGACAGGGATGAAAAACTGTTTTTT. Its translation is CAISGDRDEKLFF.

The sample holds a few counts of this clonotype. The chain combines TRBV3-2 with TRBJ2-7; TRBD1, the table's D call, was not compared with the DNA. TRBV3-2 is termed a pseudogene. This CDR3 has 14 amino acids. CDR3 sequence: CASSHSTTGYEQYF. CDR3 bases: TGTGCCAGCAGCCATTCAACGACAGGCTACGAGCAGTACTTC.

V gene TRBV4-3 combines with J gene TRBJ1-2, with 10 bases identical to TRBD1. CDR3 length: 16 amino acids. Germline CDR1 reads LGHNA; CDR2 reads YSLEER. The J segment lost 4 bases and the V segment lost 0 bases, leaving 5 bases of the junction unmatched. The CDR3 spells CASSQEKGTGAYGYTF. CDR3 bases: TGCGCCAGCAGCCAAGAAAAGGGGACAGGGGCCTATGGCTACACCTTC.

This clonotype has a handful of counts. The chain links TRBV7-2 to TRBJ1-2; unclear D gene. The CDR3 length is 13 residues. The germline CDR1 and CDR2 sequences are SGHTA and FQGNSA. Trimming removed 1 base from V and 8 bases from J, with 11 bases in between. The CDR3, as DNA: TGTGCCAGCAGCTTAGAAGGGCGGATAGGCTACACCTTC. Residues: CASSLEGRIGYTF. Based on the CDR3 plus reference TRBV7-2 and TRBJ1-2, the full variable domain is GAGVSQSPSNKVTEKGKDVELRCDPISGHTALYWYRQSLGQGLEFLIYFQGNSAPDKSGLPSDRFSAERTGGSVSTLTIQRTQQEDSAVYLCASSLEGRIGYTFGSGTRLTVV.

The chain links TRBV10-3 to TRBJ2-3; D could derive from TRBD1 or TRBD2 (5 bases each). CDR3 length: 13 residues. The ends were cut back, 8 bases at V and 2 bases at J, with 11 bases in the middle. Germline assignment: CDR1 ENHRY and CDR2 SYGVKD. The CDR3 protein is CAIGTGTTDTQYF. The CDR3 DNA follows: TGTGCCATCGGTACGGGGACCACAGATACGCAGTATTTT.